A selection of T cell receptor beta chains follows, all from one sample in a study of blood T cell repertoires in COVID-19. TCRdb's table, derived via immunoSEQ multiplex PCR, lists solely in-frame clones and lacks some. Among over 150,000 clones listed, 80% to 90% were seen once. The sample consisted of peripheral blood. The receptor set was obtained from a woman aged 80 or older with COVID-19, enrolled during active disease. Each CDR3 is given with its conserved first and last residue. Fields, in order: CDR3 DNA, CDR3 protein, D gene, J gene, V gene, clone size. A D gene is named only where the DNA matches it firmly. Part of the rows lack a size; the others show once, few, many or a class for expanded clones.

DNA: TGTGCCAGCAGCTTAGCCCAGAGACGGGGGGGTCCCTACAATGAGCAGTTCTTC
CDR3: CASSLAQRRGGPYNEQFF
D: TRBD2
J: TRBJ2-1
V: TRBV11-2
size: .

DNA: TGTGCCAGCAGCCCCCGGAGGGAGGCCTCTAGCACAGATACGCAGTATTTT
CDR3: CASSPRREASSTDTQYF
D: .
J: TRBJ2-3
V: TRBV3-1/TRBV3-2
size: .

DNA: TGTGCCAGCAGTTCCCGGACAGGGGGCTACGAGCAGTACTTC
CDR3: CASSSRTGGYEQYF
D: TRBD1
J: TRBJ2-7
V: TRBV27
size: .

DNA: TGTGCCAGTAGTAAAGGGACTCCTCGGAACACCGGGGAGCTGTTTTTT
CDR3: CASSKGTPRNTGELFF
D: .
J: TRBJ2-2
V: TRBV19
size: .

DNA: TGTGCCAGCAGTCACCGACAGGGTGGTGGGGATGAGCAGTTCTTC
CDR3: CASSHRQGGGDEQFF
D: TRBD1
J: TRBJ2-1
V: TRBV6-5
size: .

DNA: TGCGCCAGCAGCTTGAAGGGGCCCGCCTACGAGCAGTACTTC
CDR3: CASSLKGPAYEQYF
D: .
J: TRBJ2-7
V: TRBV5-1
size: few

DNA: TGTGCCAGCTCACCACAGGGGTTGATTGGCTACACCTTC
CDR3: CASSPQGLIGYTF
D: .
J: TRBJ1-2
V: TRBV18
size: .

DNA: TGTGCCAGCAGCCAAGTGGGCAGTAGCACAGATACGCAGTATTTT
CDR3: CASSQVGSSTDTQYF
D: .
J: TRBJ2-3
V: TRBV3-1/TRBV3-2
size: .

DNA: TGTGCCAGCAGTAACCTCTTCGGGGCTGAAGCTTTCTTT
CDR3: CASSNLFGAEAFF
D: .
J: TRBJ1-1
V: TRBV27
size: .

DNA: TGTGCCAGCAGAGCAGCTACAGGGGGCCTCTACGAGCAGTACTTC
CDR3: CASRAATGGLYEQYF
D: TRBD1
J: TRBJ2-7
V: TRBV28
size: .

DNA: TGTGCCAGCAGCTTAACCAGGGGCTACGAGCAGTACTTC
CDR3: CASSLTRGYEQYF
D: .
J: TRBJ2-7
V: TRBV7-2
size: .

DNA: TGCGCCAGCAGTGCGAGCGGGAGGGGGGAGACCCAGTACTTC
CDR3: CASSASGRGETQYF
D: TRBD2
J: TRBJ2-5
V: TRBV10-2
size: .

DNA: TGCGCCAGCAGTGAACCAGGGGGCTGTATGGGAGAGCAGTACTTC
CDR3: CASSEPGGCMGEQYF
D: TRBD1
J: TRBJ2-7
V: TRBV10-1
size: .

DNA: TGTGCCAGCAGTGACCAGCGGACTTACTCCTACGAGCAGTACTTC
CDR3: CASSDQRTYSYEQYF
D: .
J: TRBJ2-7
V: TRBV2
size: .

DNA: TGTGCCAGCTCACCCTTGACAGGGGGCGGAGGCTATGGCTACACCTTC
CDR3: CASSPLTGGGGYGYTF
D: TRBD1
J: TRBJ1-2
V: TRBV18
size: .

DNA: TGCAGCGCCCTACAGGCTCCAAGCTCTGGAAACACCATATATTTT
CDR3: CSALQAPSSGNTIYF
D: .
J: TRBJ1-3
V: TRBV29-1
size: .

DNA: TGCGCCAGCAGCCAGTATCACGCGGGGGGGCCCTGGGAGCAGTACTTC
CDR3: CASSQYHAGGPWEQYF
D: TRBD2
J: TRBJ2-7
V: TRBV4-3
size: .

DNA: TGCGCCAGCAGCCAAGAACTTGGGACAGGGGCCTCCTACGAGCAGTACTTC
CDR3: CASSQELGTGASYEQYF
D: TRBD1
J: TRBJ2-7
V: TRBV4-3
size: .

DNA: TGTGCCAGCTCACCCCTGGCCAGGGCCCATAAAGAGACCCAGTACTTC
CDR3: CASSPLARAHKETQYF
D: .
J: TRBJ2-5
V: TRBV18
size: .

DNA: TGTGCCAGCTCACTTGAAGGGACAGGGAAGGAGACCCAGTACTTC
CDR3: CASSLEGTGKETQYF
D: TRBD1
J: TRBJ2-5
V: TRBV18
size: .

DNA: TGTGCCTGGACTAGCGGGCGCTACGAGCAGTACTTC
CDR3: CAWTSGRYEQYF
D: TRBD2
J: TRBJ2-7
V: TRBV30
size: .

DNA: TGTGCCAGCAGCTTGAACACAAACTATGGCTACACCTTC
CDR3: CASSLNTNYGYTF
D: .
J: TRBJ1-2
V: TRBV5-4
size: .

DNA: TGTGCCAGCAGTATTCAGGAGGGTGGAGAGCAGTACTTC
CDR3: CASSIQEGGEQYF
D: .
J: TRBJ2-7
V: TRBV2
size: .

DNA: TGCGCCAGCAGCCTCTGGAGCTCCTACAATGAGCAGTTCTTC
CDR3: CASSLWSSYNEQFF
D: .
J: TRBJ2-1
V: TRBV5-1
size: .

DNA: TGTGCCATCAGTGAGTCCGGGTCAGATACGCAGTATTTT
CDR3: CAISESGSDTQYF
D: .
J: TRBJ2-3
V: TRBV10-3
size: .

DNA: TGTGCCAGCAGCTTAGCGCGCGAGTCCTACGAGCAGTACTTC
CDR3: CASSLARESYEQYF
D: .
J: TRBJ2-7
V: TRBV7-8
size: .

DNA: TGTGCCAGCTCCGATTTGCCGGGGGTCGGTGGCTACACCTTC
CDR3: CASSDLPGVGGYTF
D: .
J: TRBJ1-2
V: TRBV18
size: .

DNA: TGTGCCAGCAGTGAAGCCCGACTAGCGCGAGGGGGGGAGACCCAGTACTTC
CDR3: CASSEARLARGGETQYF
D: TRBD2
J: TRBJ2-5
V: TRBV6-1
size: .